This TCR beta chain was retrieved from a study of T cell repertoires in cytomegalovirus infection. The overall study: CMV infection and matching HLA type were both indicated by public TCR beta signatures. General observations from the study: It was HLA-C-restricted CMV-specific TCR beta clonotypes that dominated the response ex vivo. Identification of carriers of CMV plus the relevant HLA was achieved through cumulative public TCR beta family frequency.

This clonotype has more than one count but fewer than ten. Its antigen is still unknown. TCRdb re-called the reads through MiXCR, storing one row per CDR3 protein. The data show around 300,000 distinct CDR3 sequences, over 7.5% seen once. V was pared by 8 bases and J by 5 bases, with 9 bases of the junction left unmatched. This CDR3 contains 15 residues. Germline V gene lookup returns CDR1 ENHRY and CDR2 SYGVKD. This rearrangement joins TRBV10-3 to TRBJ2-1; TRBD2 matches at 10 bases. The clonotype was recovered from a human donor in good health (CMV status not recorded). Some clones in this sample may be carry-over from other donors' samples. The sequenced material came from PBMCs. The CDR3 protein is CAIGSLAGANNEQFF. The DNA for the CDR3 is TGTGCCATCGGTAGCCTAGCGGGGGCCAACAATGAGCAGTTCTTC.